This T cell receptor beta chain was sequenced during a study of shared clonotypes between healthy human individuals. CDR1 and CDR2 (germline): KGHSH, LQKENI. CDR3 length: 15 residues. Trimming cost V 2 bases and J 4 bases, with 12 bases left between them. Repertoires were generated with immunoSEQ multiplex PCR, while TCRdb's copy carries only in-frame clones and drops some. Among millions of clones listed, 85% to 95% were seen once. The rearrangement joins TRBV18 to TRBJ1-3, with a possible D match to TRBD1 (5 bases). Input material: naive CD4+ T cells sorted from blood. Sample subset: CD45RA+ positively selected. The receptor comes from a young man in good health. The CDR3: CASSPSLGEGNTIYF. The CDR3 DNA follows: TGTGCCAGCTCACCAAGCCTGGGGGAAGGAAACACCATATATTTT.